These T cell receptor beta chains were read from a single sample in a study of T cell repertoires in cytomegalovirus infection. Each CDR3 protein gets one entry after TCRdb re-called the reads with MiXCR. In the table there are fewer than 200,000 distinct CDR3 sequences, roughly a fifth of which are singletons. Sequencing was done on a sample of PBMCs. The receptor source for this set is a human donor in good health (CMV status not recorded). Some clones in this sample may be carry-over from other donors' samples. Both conserved end residues are part of each CDR3. Fields, in order: V gene, CDR3 protein.

TRBV3-1 | CASSRNDEQYF
TRBV11-3 | CASSSYLPSEDDEQFF
TRBV28 | CASSLGLAGDSEQFF
TRBV7-2 | CASSFGSGRYNEQFF
TRBV11-2 | CASTLGEYGTDTQYF
TRBV11-2 | CASSSPLGLKSSYNEQFF
TRBV12-3/TRBV12-4 | CASSLEGTRTEAFF
TRBV7-2 | CASTITEGAAAFF
TRBV19 | CASSIARGPGGQPQHF
TRBV4-1 | CASSQGGRPGGTDTQYF
TRBV7-2 | CASSLQLVGTGELFF
TRBV7-6 | CASTPRQKTGELFF
TRBV7-9 | CASSLASGMAFF
TRBV29-1 | CSVPARARGAGELFF
TRBV6-1 | CASSEAWQGLGDYTF
TRBV19 | CASRGRSTNEKLFF
TRBV12-3/TRBV12-4 | CASSATWEQGRGNTEAFF
TRBV4-1 | CASSQDAIAHEQFF
TRBV12-3/TRBV12-4 | CASSIGYEQYF
TRBV7-2 | CASRRTRGLETQYF
TRBV4-2 | CASSQGPIGELFF
TRBV7-9 | CASSAPGQGSNVLTF
TRBV28 | CASSRSGATNEKLFF
TRBV29-1 | CSVRDYRRTDTQYF
TRBV7-9 | CASTETADTQYF
TRBV6-2/TRBV6-3 | CASKNRGGLIQYF
TRBV5-1 | CASSANTGGITEAFF
TRBV23-1 | CASSRGTREAFF
TRBV28 | CASSLGTSAPSGTQYF
TRBV7-6 | CASSLVSRSSYEQYF
TRBV20-1 | CSARPASTEAFF
TRBV28 | CASSFEPALNSPLHF
TRBV19 | CASSPSGGSYNEQFF
TRBV5-1 | CASSLGGTANTEAFF
TRBV5-1 | CASSLPGGSYEQYF
TRBV28 | CASSGAGGIYEQYF